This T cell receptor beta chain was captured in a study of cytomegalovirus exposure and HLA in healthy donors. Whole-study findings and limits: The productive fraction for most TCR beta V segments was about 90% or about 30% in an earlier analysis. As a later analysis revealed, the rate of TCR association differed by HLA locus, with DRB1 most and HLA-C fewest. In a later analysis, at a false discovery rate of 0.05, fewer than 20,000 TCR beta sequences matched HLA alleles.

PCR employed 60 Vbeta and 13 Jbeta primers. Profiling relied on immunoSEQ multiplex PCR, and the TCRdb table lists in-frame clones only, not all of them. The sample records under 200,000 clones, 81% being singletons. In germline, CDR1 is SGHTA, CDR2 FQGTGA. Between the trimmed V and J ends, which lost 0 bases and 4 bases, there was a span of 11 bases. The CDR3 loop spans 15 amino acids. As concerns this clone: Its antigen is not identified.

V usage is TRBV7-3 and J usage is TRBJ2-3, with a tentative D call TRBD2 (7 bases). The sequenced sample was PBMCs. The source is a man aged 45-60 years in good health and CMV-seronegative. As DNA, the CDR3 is TGTGCCAGCAGCTTAACGGGGGGGCAGGCAGATACGCAGTATTTT. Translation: CASSLTGGQADTQYF.